Presented here are 30 T cell receptor beta chains from one specimen sequenced in a study of blood T cell repertoires in COVID-19. TCRdb's table, derived via immunoSEQ multiplex PCR, lists solely in-frame clones and lacks some. The sample carries approximately 280,000 clones, about 90% recorded once. Specimen: peripheral blood. Receptors were obtained from a woman younger than 45 who had recovered from COVID-19.

J is TRBJ2-5 and V is TRBV27, with 8 bases lining up with TRBD1. This CDR3 is 13 amino acids long. The junction had 4 bases not matched to a gene; V was cut back by 6 bases and J by 4 bases. CDR1 MNHEY and CDR2 SMNVEV come from the germline V gene (reference sequence). The CDR3 region has the DNA TGTGCCAGCAGACAACAGGGGGGAGAGACCCAGTACTTC. Translation: CASRQQGGETQYF.

The rearrangement links TRBV5-5 to TRBJ1-6, with a tentative D call TRBD1 (5 bases). Germline V CDR1 and CDR2: SGHKS, YYEKEE (reference sequence). This CDR3 has 12 amino acids. Trimming cost V 3 bases and J 16 bases, with 14 bases left between them. The CDR3 is CASSSPGGGLHF. CDR3 DNA sequence: TGTGCCAGCAGCTCCCCCGGCGGGGGACTCCACTTT.

The DNA for the CDR3 is TGTGCCAGCAGCCAAGATATGGGGCGCTCAGAAACTGAAGCTTTCTTT. Encoded protein: CASSQDMGRSETEAFF. J is TRBJ1-1 and V is TRBV3-1 (or the pseudogene TRBV3-2); TRBD1 is a possible D gene (5 bases). In germline, CDR1 is LGHDT, CDR2 YNNKEL (reference sequence). V was shortened by 0 bases and J by 5 bases, with 16 bases between the two germline ends. The CDR3 covers 16 residues.

A remark on this clone: Additional DNA sequences in this sample encode the identical CDR3. The CDR3 sequence: CASSLQGGSYEQYF. The CDR3, as DNA: TGTGCCAGCAGTTTACAAGGGGGTTCCTACGAGCAGTACTTC. The chain links TRBV28 to TRBJ2-7; tentative D call: TRBD1 (6 bases). Trimming removed 2 bases from V and 1 base from J, with 9 bases in between. The germline V gene has CDR1 MDHEN and CDR2 SYDVKM. This CDR3 has 14 residues.

The rearrangement joins TRBV6-6 to TRBJ1-1; unclear D gene. V lost 6 bases and J lost 5, with 10 bases in between. Germline-derived CDR1 and CDR2 are MNHNY and SVGAGI (reference sequence). CDR3 length: 12 amino acids. This CDR3 reads CASSPGVTEAFF. As DNA, the CDR3 is TGTGCCAGCAGCCCCGGGGTGACTGAAGCTTTCTTT.

The genes are TRBV3-1 (or the pseudogene TRBV3-2) and TRBJ1-2, with D possibly TRBD1 on 6 matching bases. The germline V and J ends were trimmed by 5 bases and 4 bases, with 17 bases remaining between them. This CDR3 is built from 15 residues. Looked up from germline, CDR1 is LGHDT and CDR2 is YNNKEL (reference sequence). In DNA, the CDR3 is TGTGCCAGCAGCTCCATATCGGGGGGGGCCTATGGCTACACCTTC. Translating gives CASSSISGGAYGYTF.

As DNA, the CDR3 is TGTGCCAGCATACCCCGGGAGGGCCTTTCTCGTGAGCAGTTCTTC. It is translated as CASIPREGLSREQFF. The genes are TRBV6-5 and TRBJ2-1, with 8 bases aligning to TRBD2. The length of the CDR3 is 15 residues. After removal of 7 bases from V and 9 bases from J, the junction contained 14 bases not matched to a gene. The germline V gene encodes CDR1 MNHEY and CDR2 SVGAGI.

The chain links TRBV7-9 to TRBJ1-5; 9 positions agree with TRBD1. The length of the CDR3 is 18 residues. CDR1 is SEHNR, CDR2 FQNEAQ, per germline (reference sequence). V was clipped by 5 bases and J by 0 bases; unmatched bases: 11. CDR3 in DNA: TGTGCCAGCAGCCGTGGGACAGGGCACCTATATAGCAATCAGCCCCAGCATTTT. Protein: CASSRGTGHLYSNQPQHF.

The rearrangement joins TRBV7-6 to TRBJ1-3, with D hard to call. Trimming pared 5 bases from V and 4 bases from J, leaving 18 bases between. The germline V gene encodes CDR1 SGHVS and CDR2 FNYEAQ. The CDR3 length is 16 residues. The CDR3 reads CASSLSSVAAGNTIYF. CDR3 nucleotide sequence: TGTGCCAGCAGCCTCTCCTCCGTAGCCGCCGGAAACACCATATATTTT.

This clone was detected only once. The J gene is TRBJ1-3, the V gene TRBV7-2, with a possible D match to TRBD1 (5 bases). Germline-derived CDR1 and CDR2 are SGHTA and FQGNSA. V lost 2 bases, J lost 2 bases, and 10 bases lay in between. The CDR3 length is 15 residues. The CDR3 DNA reads as TGTGCCAGCAGCTTAAGGGGTCAGCCTGGAAACACCATATATTTT. Translation: CASSLRGQPGNTIYF.

The chain carries TRBV30 and TRBJ1-3; D is uncertain. V lost 3 bases, J lost 0 bases, and 12 bases lay in between. This CDR3 is 15 amino acids long. Germline lookup yields CDR1 GTSNPN and CDR2 SVGIG (reference sequence). CDR3 region: CAWRVAVTSGNTIYF. CDR3 DNA sequence: TGTGCCTGGAGGGTCGCAGTTACCTCTGGAAACACCATATATTTT.

This chain joins TRBV11-2 and TRBJ2-2, with TRBD2 matching 7 bases. V lost 4 bases and J lost 0; bases outside the gene matches: 2. The germline gives CDR1 SGHAT, CDR2 FQNNGV. The CDR3 spans 15 residues. For the CDR3, the DNA is TGTGCCAGCAGCTACCGGGGGGCGAACACCGGGGAGCTGTTTTTT. Protein product: CASSYRGANTGELFF.

DNA of the CDR3: TGTGCCACCAGCAGAGGGGGGACTGTGTACGAGCAGTACTTC. Protein sequence: CATSRGGTVYEQYF. V gene TRBV15 combines with J gene TRBJ2-7, with D perhaps matching TRBD2 (6 bases). Trimming cost V 1 base and J 4 bases, with 11 bases left between them. The CDR3 has 14 residues. Germline-derived CDR1 and CDR2 are LNHNV and YYDKDF (reference sequence).

The genes are TRBV6-5 and TRBJ1-5; D is ambiguous. V dropped 6 bases and J dropped 1 base, with 7 bases sitting between them. The CDR3 covers 13 residues. Germline V CDR1 and CDR2: MNHEY, SVGAGI. CDR3 in DNA: TGTGCCAGCAGGAGACTGAGCAATCAGCCCCAGCATTTT. It encodes CASRRLSNQPQHF.

This rearrangement joins TRBV18 to TRBJ1-6; TRBD1 aligns across 7 bases. CDR3 length: 14 residues. CDR1 is KGHSH and CDR2 is LQKENI in the germline V gene. Losses at the gene ends were 5 bases for V and 8 bases for J; bases not matched to a gene: 6. This chain's CDR3 is CASSSTTGDSPLHF. CDR3 nucleotides: TGTGCCAGCTCATCGACTACAGGGGATTCACCCCTCCACTTT.

The chain's CDR3 is CASILGTGMNQPQHF. CDR3 sequence (DNA): TGTGCCAGTATCCTTGGGACAGGGATGAATCAGCCCCAGCATTTT. This chain connects TRBV19 to TRBJ1-5; 9 nucleotides align to TRBD1. The germline gives CDR1 LNHDA, CDR2 SQIVND (reference sequence). This CDR3 is built from 15 residues. V trimming: 7 bases; J trimming: 4 bases; junction bases outside the gene matches: 8. The variable domain in full, completed from reference TRBV19 and TRBJ1-5, reads DGGITQSPKYLFRKEGQNVTLSCEQNLNHDAMYWYRQDPGQGLRLIYYSQIVNDFQKGDIAEGYSVSREKKESFPLTVTSAQKNPTAFYLCASILGTGMNQPQHFGDGTRLSIL.

V is TRBV13 and J is TRBJ2-7, with 8 bases that match TRBD2. This CDR3 is 15 amino acids long. The trim removed 1 base at V and 2 bases at J, leaving 4 bases unmatched. CDR1 is PRHDT and CDR2 is FYEKMQ in the germline V gene (reference sequence). As DNA, the CDR3 is TGTGCCAGCAGCTTAGTTCTAGCGGGTACCTACGAGCAGTACTTC. It is translated as CASSLVLAGTYEQYF.

The chain uses TRBV7-2 and TRBJ1-1; D ambiguous. Germline CDR1 SGHTA, CDR2 FQGNSA. V was cut by 5 bases and J by 3 bases, with 10 bases left in between. The CDR3 spans 13 residues. DNA of the CDR3: TGTGCCAGCAGCCCCCGACACCACACTGAAGCTTTCTTT. Translating gives CASSPRHHTEAFF.

This clone was detected only a few times. The J gene is TRBJ2-7, the V gene TRBV15; tentatively, D is TRBD2 (6 bases). V was trimmed by 2 bases and J by 5 bases, leaving 13 bases between them. This CDR3 spans 14 amino acids. Germline CDR1 is LNHNV and CDR2 is YYDKDF (reference sequence). CDR3: CATSRTTRAHEQYF. CDR3 nucleotide sequence: TGTGCCACCAGCAGAACGACTAGGGCCCACGAGCAGTACTTC.

This clone occurred once. The chain employs TRBV2 and TRBJ2-1, with TRBD2 matching over 10 bases. The CDR3 length is 13 residues. The ends lost 8 bases at V and 8 bases at J; junction bases unmatched: 6. CDR1 SNHLY and CDR2 FYNNEI come from the germline V gene. CDR3 in DNA: TGTGCCAGCTTAGCGGGAGGAAATGATGAGCAGTTCTTC. As protein: CASLAGGNDEQFF. Based on the CDR3 plus reference TRBV2 and TRBJ2-1, the full variable domain is EPEVTQTPSHQVTQMGQEVILRCVPISNHLYFYWYRQILGQKVEFLVSFYNNEISEKSEIFDDQFSVERPDGSNFTLKIRSTKLEDSAMYFCASLAGGNDEQFFGPGTRLTVL.

This rearrangement joins TRBV7-3 to TRBJ2-2; D gene uncertain. Trimming left V 5 bases short and J 4 bases short, with 5 bases between. The CDR3 covers 12 residues. Germline CDR1 and CDR2: SGHTA and FQGTGA. DNA for the CDR3: TGTGCCAGCAGCGGCAGCACCGGGGAGCTGTTTTTT. It translates to CASSGSTGELFF.

The chain is built from TRBV10-3 and TRBJ2-7, with TRBD2 identical over 9 bases. This CDR3 is built from 14 residues. Germline V gene sequence: CDR1 ENHRY, CDR2 SYGVKD. The CDR3 loop reads CATRLAGIAYEQYF. Written as DNA, the CDR3 is TGTGCTACCCGGCTAGCGGGGATTGCCTACGAGCAGTACTTC.

A single count supports this clone. The chain employs TRBV7-2 and TRBJ2-5, with D tentatively TRBD2 (6 bases). Germline lookup yields CDR1 SGHTA and CDR2 FQGNSA. Trimming took off 1 base at V and 3 bases at J, with 9 bases between the two ends. The CDR3 sequence is 14 residues long. In DNA form, the CDR3 reads TGTGCCAGCAGCTTAGGGGACTTAAAAGAGACCCAGTACTTC. Protein sequence: CASSLGDLKETQYF.

The chain combines TRBV27 with TRBJ2-2, with D perhaps TRBD1 (5 bases). Per germline, CDR1 MNHEY and CDR2 SMNVEV (reference sequence). Trimming cost V 9 bases and J 5 bases, with 19 bases left between them. CDR3 length equals 15 residues. CDR3 amino acids: CASLSGSLDTGELFF. The CDR3 DNA follows: TGTGCCAGTCTTTCAGGGTCCTTGGATACCGGGGAGCTGTTTTTT.

By share, this clone counts as medium-sized. The same CDR3 can be traced to other DNA sequences in this sample. The genes are TRBV6-5 and TRBJ1-5, with no clear D. The CDR3 contains 15 residues. Trimming removed 4 bases at V and 0 bases at J, with 10 bases between. Per the germline V gene, CDR1 is MNHEY and CDR2 is SVGAGI. The CDR3 DNA is TGTGCCAGCAGTTCGGGGATCTATAGCAATCAGCCCCAGCATTTT. This sequence encodes CASSSGIYSNQPQHF.

This chain joins TRBV18 and TRBJ2-2; no clear D. Trimming cost V 1 base and J 0 bases, with 6 bases left between them. Per germline, CDR1 KGHSH and CDR2 LQKENI. The CDR3 extends over 15 amino acids. CDR3 region: CASSPLRTNTGELFF. As DNA, the CDR3 is TGTGCCAGCTCACCACTGAGGACGAACACCGGGGAGCTGTTTTTT.

This clone appeared once. The CDR3 DNA reads TGTGCCAGCAGCTTAGTCTCCGATGAGCAGTTCTTC. Translation: CASSLVSDEQFF. The V gene is TRBV13, the J gene TRBJ2-1; no clear D. Trimming left V 1 base short and J 8 bases short, with 6 bases between. The CDR3 consists of 12 residues. Germline lookup yields CDR1 PRHDT and CDR2 FYEKMQ (reference sequence).

The V call is TRBV14, the J call TRBJ1-1, with a weak D call TRBD1 (6 bases). CDR3 size: 16 residues. V gave up 4 bases and J gave up 6 bases, with 21 bases separating them. The germline V gene has CDR1 SGHDN and CDR2 FVKESK. Here the CDR3 DNA reads TGTGCCAGCAGCCCTCAAGGTTGGGGGCCGGTATCTGAAGCTTTCTTT. Its translation: CASSPQGWGPVSEAFF.

Regarding this clone: A read error may account for a junction end that differs from germline. The rearrangement joins TRBV11-2 to TRBJ2-7, with D possibly being TRBD2 (5 bases). The CDR3 has 14 residues. CDR1 and CDR2 (germline): SGHAT, FQNNGV. The CDR3 region is CASSVDRGLHEQYF. Here the CDR3 DNA reads TGTGCCAGCAGCGTAGACCGTGGACTCCACGAGCAGTACTTC.

This clone was observed a handful of times. This chain uses TRBV28 with TRBJ1-1; D uncertain. There are 12 residues in the CDR3. Germline CDR1 reads MDHEN; CDR2 reads SYDVKM. V lost 6 bases to trimming and J lost 6 bases, with 11 bases between them. The CDR3: CASRKFTAEAFF. The CDR3 nucleotides are TGTGCCAGCAGGAAGTTTACAGCTGAAGCTTTCTTT. Variable domain in full (rest from reference TRBV28 and TRBJ1-1): DVKVTQSSRYLVKRTGEKVFLECVQDMDHENMFWYRQDPGLGLRLIYFSYDVKMKEKGDIPEGYSVSREKKERFSLILESASTNQTSMYLCASRKFTAEAFFGQGTRLTVV.